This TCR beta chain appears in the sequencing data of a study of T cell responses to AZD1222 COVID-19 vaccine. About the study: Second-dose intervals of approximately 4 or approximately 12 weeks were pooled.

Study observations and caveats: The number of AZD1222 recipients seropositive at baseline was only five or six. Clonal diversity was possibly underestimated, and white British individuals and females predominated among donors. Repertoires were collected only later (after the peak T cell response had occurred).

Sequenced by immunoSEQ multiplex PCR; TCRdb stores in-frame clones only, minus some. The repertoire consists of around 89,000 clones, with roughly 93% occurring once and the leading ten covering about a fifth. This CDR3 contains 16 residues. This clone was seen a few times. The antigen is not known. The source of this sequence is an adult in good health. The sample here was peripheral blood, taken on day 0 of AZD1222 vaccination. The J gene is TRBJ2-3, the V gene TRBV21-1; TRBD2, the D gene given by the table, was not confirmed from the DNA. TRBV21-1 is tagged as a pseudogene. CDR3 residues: CATGTSGGADTDTQYF. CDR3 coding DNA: TGTGCCACAGGGACTAGCGGGGGGGCGGACACAGATACGCAGTATTTT.